This T cell receptor (beta chain) is from a study of shared clonotypes between healthy human individuals. The CDR3 contains 11 residues. Trimming stripped 2 bases from V and 4 bases from J, with 3 bases between. Germline loops: CDR1 MNHEY, CDR2 SVGAGI. The repertoire was sequenced with immunoSEQ multiplex PCR; TCRdb's copy has only in-frame clones and lacks some. The table records around 700,000 clones, about 91% of them present only once. Naive CD8 cells lacked CD45RO and underwent positive selection for CCR7, leaving out terminally differentiated effector memory CD45RA+ cells. Sequenced input: naive CD8+ T cells sorted from blood. The V and J genes are TRBV6-5 and TRBJ2-7; no firm D call. The receptor comes from a man aged 30-40 years in good health. The CDR3 region is CASSYHYEQYF. The DNA for the CDR3 is TGTGCCAGCAGTTACCATTACGAGCAGTACTTC.